This paragraph covers one T cell receptor (beta chain) sequence. The specificity of this receptor is unknown. Per-base quality was not reported, and no clone a single base away is much larger than it. This sample is drawn from a study of blood T cell repertoires in COVID-19 (dated by TCRdb to the early 2020s). Study-level background: Samples covering the acute and convalescent phases of COVID-19 were provided by collaborators in the United States, Italy and Spain. The prospective study material was composed of cDNA or gDNA derived from T cells, B-cell-depleted T cells, or PBMCs. Subjects who had been exposed to COVID-19, were actively infected with it, or had recovered from it provided the deeply sampled blood TCRbeta repertoires that made up the dataset. The repertoires were released in a freely available public database intended as a resource for research on the immune response to SARS-CoV-2. Samples were obtained from the ongoing ImmuneRACE study (first 160 participants) and from about 1,300 subjects provided by 6 global collaborators. Sample metadata almost always included a de-identified subject ID, COVID-19 status, age in years and sex. Where HLA class I and class II types were available, the types were taken from metadata supplied by the sample provider, not from assay-based typing.

Beyond this particular receptor, the publication reports: Clinical and demographic metadata were provided uncurated, with the amount varying by source and participant.

TCRbeta CDR3 regions were amplified from genomic DNA by means of the immunoSEQ Assay, a bias-controlled multiplex PCR. The published analysis was carried out like this. The number of nucleated cells in each sample was estimated from the amplification of reference gene primers within the assay. To quantify the absolute abundance of each unique TCRbeta CDR3 rearrangement, sequence reads were collapsed and filtered. For each sample, productive Simpson clonality was calculated by taking the square root of Simpson's diversity index across productive rearrangements. The immuneACCESS repertoire file appears here via TCRdb, limited to in-frame rearrangements. These files lack a portion of the clones; in checked studies, under half of the deficit traces to unresolved V genes, and the cause of the others is not known. V, J and clone size are taken as reported in that table, and D and trimming were inferred from the DNA itself. The table for this sample lists under 250,000 clones; approximately 80% of them were counted only once. The biggest ten clones account for 27% of the sample.

Spanning cysteine to phenylalanine, the CDR3 consists of 15 amino acids. This entry keeps only the CDR3 DNA: 45 bases, framed from base 1. CDR1 is given as SGHRS and CDR2 as YFSETQ, both from the germline V gene. V is cut back by 0 bases and J by 7 bases, with 7 bases in the junction unmatched. Collaborating institutions collected whole blood in K2EDTA tubes following their own protocols. For TCRbeta analysis, collaborators shipped samples as frozen whole blood, isolated PBMCs, or DNA extracted from either of those sample types. This TCR was recovered from a man aged 35-49 years with acute or convalescent COVID-19. Sequencing was performed on peripheral blood. The V and J genes are TRBV5-1 and TRBJ1-5, with 7 bases matching TRBD1. The nucleotides are TGCGCCAGCAGCTTGGATGGGGGACAGCACCAGCCCCAGCATTTT. This encodes CASSLDGGQHQPQHF. The reference TRBV5-1 and TRBJ1-5 proteins fill in what lies around the CDR3, so the full variable domain reads KAGVTQTPRYLIKTRGQQVTLSCSPISGHRSVSWYQQTPGQGLQFLFEYFSETQRNKGNFPGRFSGRQFSNSRSEMNVSTLELGDSALYLCASSLDGGQHQPQHFGDGTRLSIL.